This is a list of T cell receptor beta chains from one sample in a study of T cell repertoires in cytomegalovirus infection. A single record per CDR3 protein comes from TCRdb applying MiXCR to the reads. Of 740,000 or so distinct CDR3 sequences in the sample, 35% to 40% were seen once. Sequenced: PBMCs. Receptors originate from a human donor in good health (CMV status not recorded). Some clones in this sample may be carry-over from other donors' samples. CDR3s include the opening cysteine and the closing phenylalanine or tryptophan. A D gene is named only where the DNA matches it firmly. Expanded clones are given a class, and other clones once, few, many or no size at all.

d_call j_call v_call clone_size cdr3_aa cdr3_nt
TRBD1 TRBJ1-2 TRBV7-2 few CASSPSGGQDYGYTF TGTGCCAGCAGCCCTTCAGGAGGACAGGACTATGGCTACACCTTC
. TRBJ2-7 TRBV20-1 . CSARGGGTYEQYF TGCAGTGCTAGAGGGGGAGGCACCTACGAGCAGTACTTC
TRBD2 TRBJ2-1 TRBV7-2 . CASSLYRLAHNERFF TGTGCCAGCAGCTTGTATAGACTAGCGCACAATGAGCGGTTCTTC
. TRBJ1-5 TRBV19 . CASSPLGFGNQPQHF TGTGCCAGTAGTCCACTGGGCTTTGGCAATCAGCCCCAGCATTTT
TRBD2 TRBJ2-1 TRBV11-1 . CASSATSGRIYNEQFF TGTGCCAGCAGCGCCACTAGCGGGAGGATATACAATGAGCAGTTCTTC
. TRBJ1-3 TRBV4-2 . CASSRESGDGNTIYF TGTGCCAGCAGCCGAGAGTCAGGGGATGGAAACACCATATATTTT
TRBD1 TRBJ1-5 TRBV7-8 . CASMRTGDFNQPQHF TGTGCCAGCATGCGGACAGGGGACTTCAATCAGCCCCAGCATTTT
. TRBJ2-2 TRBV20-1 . CSARDLVGELFF TGCAGTGCTAGAGACCTGGTGGGGGAGCTGTTTTTT
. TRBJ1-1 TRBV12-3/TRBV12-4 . CASSSTGRDTEAFF TGTGCCAGCAGTTCCACAGGGAGGGACACTGAAGCTTTCTTT
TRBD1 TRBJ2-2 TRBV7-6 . CASSLGGRTGATTGELFF TGTGCCAGCAGCTTAGGGGGAAGGACAGGGGCCACCACCGGGGAGCTGTTTTTT
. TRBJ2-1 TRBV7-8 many CASSFGRGLHNEQFF TGTGCCAGCAGCTTCGGGCGGGGACTCCACAATGAGCAGTTCTTC
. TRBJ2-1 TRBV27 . CASSSKRLSDEQFF TGTGCCAGCAGTTCGAAGCGCTTAAGCGATGAGCAGTTCTTC
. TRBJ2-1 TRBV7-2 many CASSLAAGPDEQFF TGTGCCAGCAGCTTAGCCGCGGGTCCGGATGAGCAGTTCTTC
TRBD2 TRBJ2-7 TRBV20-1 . CSARDPPTSGKVISYEQYF TGCAGTGCTAGAGACCCCCCGACTAGCGGCAAAGTAATCTCCTACGAGCAGTACTTC
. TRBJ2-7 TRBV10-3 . CAISETDYEQYF TGTGCCATCAGTGAAACGGATTACGAGCAGTACTTC
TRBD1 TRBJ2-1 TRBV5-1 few CASSFLDRAGNEQFF TGCGCCAGCAGCTTTCTGGACAGGGCGGGCAATGAGCAGTTCTTC
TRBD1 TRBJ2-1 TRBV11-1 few CASSLTGVYNEQFF TGTGCCAGCAGCTTGACAGGGGTATACAATGAGCAGTTCTTC
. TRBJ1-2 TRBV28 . CAGGRGTRGYTF TGTGCCGGCGGTAGGGGTACCCGGGGCTACACCTTC
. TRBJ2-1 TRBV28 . CASSLGEWGQFF TGTGCCAGCAGTTTGGGAGAATGGGGGCAGTTCTTC
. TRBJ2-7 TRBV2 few CASRRGGNYEQYF TGTGCCAGCAGGAGGGGGGGAAACTACGAGCAGTACTTC
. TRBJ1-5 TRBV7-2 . CANSAGTHQPQHF TGTGCCAACAGCGCAGGGACACACCAGCCCCAGCATTTT
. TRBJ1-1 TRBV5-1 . CASSLARGAMNTEAFF TGCGCCAGCAGCTTGGCCAGGGGCGCCATGAACACTGAAGCTTTCTTT
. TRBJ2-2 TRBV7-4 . CASNHLDGNTGELFF TGTGCCAGCAACCACCTTGACGGGAACACCGGGGAGCTGTTTTTT
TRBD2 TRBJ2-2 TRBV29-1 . CSVEALWGGNTGELFF TGCAGCGTTGAAGCTCTATGGGGGGGAAACACCGGGGAGCTGTTTTTT
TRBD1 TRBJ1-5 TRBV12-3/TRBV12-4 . CASSTDREVNQPQHF TGTGCCAGCAGTACAGACAGGGAGGTCAATCAGCCCCAGCATTTT
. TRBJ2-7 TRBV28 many CASSFSTYEQYF TGTGCCAGCAGCTTCAGTACCTACGAGCAGTACTTC
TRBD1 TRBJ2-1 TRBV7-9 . CASSLRGQGGYEQFF TGTGCCAGCAGCTTAAGGGGACAGGGGGGCTATGAGCAGTTCTTC
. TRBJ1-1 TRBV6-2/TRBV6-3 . CASTNTLRADGAFF TGTGCCAGCACCAATACCCTGAGGGCAGATGGGGCTTTCTTT
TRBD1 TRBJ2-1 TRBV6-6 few CASSGQVSSYNEQFF TGTGCCAGCAGTGGACAGGTCAGCTCGTACAATGAGCAGTTCTTC
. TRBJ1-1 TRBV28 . CASSLVGRAVDTEAFF TGTGCCAGCAGTTTAGTGGGCAGGGCCGTAGACACTGAAGCTTTCTTT
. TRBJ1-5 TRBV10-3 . CAISESAGVDQPQQF TGTGCCATCAGTGAGTCGGCAGGGGTTGATCAGCCCCAGCAATTT
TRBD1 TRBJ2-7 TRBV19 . CASSKGQGEGGEQYF TGTGCCAGTAGTAAAGGACAGGGTGAGGGCGGCGAGCAGTACTTC
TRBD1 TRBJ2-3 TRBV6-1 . CASSVWTGFTDTQYF TGTGCCAGCAGTGTCTGGACAGGGTTTACAGATACGCAGTATTTT
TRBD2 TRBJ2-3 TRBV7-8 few CASSLVGAGTSSSTDTQYF TGTGCCAGCAGCTTAGTGGGGGCCGGGACTAGCTCTAGCACAGATACGCAGTATTTT
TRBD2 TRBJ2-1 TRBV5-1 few CASSFGGEGNEQFF TGCGCCAGCAGCTTTGGGGGGGAGGGCAATGAGCAGTTCTTC
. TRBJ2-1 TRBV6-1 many CASSNLRKGRETNEQFF TGTGCCAGCAGTAACCTCAGGAAGGGCCGTGAAACAAATGAGCAGTTCTTC
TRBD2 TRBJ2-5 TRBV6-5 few CASSYGLAGPRETQYF TGTGCCAGCAGTTACGGGCTAGCGGGGCCCCGAGAGACCCAGTACTTC
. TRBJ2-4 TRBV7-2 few CASSFYGSPVNIQYF TGTGCCAGCAGCTTCTACGGGAGTCCGGTAAACATTCAGTACTTC
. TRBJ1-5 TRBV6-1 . CASSESRGLRNQPQHF TGTGCCAGCAGTGAATCCCGAGGCCTACGCAATCAGCCCCAGCATTTT
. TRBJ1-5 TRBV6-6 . CATLGGQSNQPQHF TGTGCCACCCTAGGCGGTCAGAGCAATCAGCCCCAGCATTTT
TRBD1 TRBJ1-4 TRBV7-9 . CASSPAGGQRNEKLFF TGTGCCAGCAGCCCCGCTGGGGGACAGAGGAATGAAAAACTGTTTTTT
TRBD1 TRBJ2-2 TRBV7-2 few CASSLPRTGTTLGELFF TGTGCCAGCAGCTTACCTCGGACAGGGACAACCCTCGGGGAGCTGTTTTTT
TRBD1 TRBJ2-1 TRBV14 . CASSQARQGRHEQFF TGTGCCAGCAGCCAAGCCCGACAGGGGAGGCATGAGCAGTTCTTC
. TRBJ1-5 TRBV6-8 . CASSYVAAGNQPQHF TGTGCCAGCAGTTACGTGGCAGCGGGGAATCAGCCCCAGCATTTT
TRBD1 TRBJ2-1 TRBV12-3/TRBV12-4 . CASSRGTGFDEQFF TGTGCCAGCAGTCGAGGGACAGGGTTCGATGAGCAGTTCTTC
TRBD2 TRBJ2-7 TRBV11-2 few CASLRLAGGQEQYF TGTGCCAGCTTGAGACTAGCGGGAGGGCAGGAGCAGTACTTC
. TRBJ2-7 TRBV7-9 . CASSLASWGLAAYEQYF TGTGCCAGCAGCTTAGCCTCCTGGGGGCTAGCGGCTTACGAGCAGTACTTC
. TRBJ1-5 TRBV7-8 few CASSLEVEVQPQHF TGTGCCAGCAGCTTAGAAGTGGAGGTACAGCCCCAGCATTTT
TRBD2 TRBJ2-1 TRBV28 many CASSPPVASGYNEQFF TGTGCCAGCAGTCCTCCCGTGGCTAGCGGGTACAATGAGCAGTTCTTC
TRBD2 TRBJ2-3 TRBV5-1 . CASSSAPGLTGGRTDTQYF TGCGCCAGCAGCTCGGCCCCAGGACTAACGGGGGGAAGAACAGATACGCAGTATTTT
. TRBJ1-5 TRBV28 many CASTLRWRGRNQPQHF TGTGCCAGCACTCTACGCTGGCGGGGGAGGAATCAGCCCCAGCATTTT